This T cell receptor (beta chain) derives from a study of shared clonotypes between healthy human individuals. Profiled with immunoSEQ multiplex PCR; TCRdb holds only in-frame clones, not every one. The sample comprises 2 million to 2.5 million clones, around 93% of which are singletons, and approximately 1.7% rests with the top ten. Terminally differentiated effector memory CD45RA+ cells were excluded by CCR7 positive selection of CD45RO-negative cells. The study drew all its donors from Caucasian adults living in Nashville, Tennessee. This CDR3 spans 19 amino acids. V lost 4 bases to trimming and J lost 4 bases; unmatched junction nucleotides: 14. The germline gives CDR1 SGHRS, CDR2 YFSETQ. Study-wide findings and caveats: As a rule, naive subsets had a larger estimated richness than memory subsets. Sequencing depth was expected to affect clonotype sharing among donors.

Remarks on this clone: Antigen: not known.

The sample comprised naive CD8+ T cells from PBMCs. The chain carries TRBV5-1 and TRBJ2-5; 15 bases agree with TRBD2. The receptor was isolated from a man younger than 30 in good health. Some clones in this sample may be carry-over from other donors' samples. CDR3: CASSPLGLAGGPFGETQYF. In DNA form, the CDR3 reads TGCGCCAGCAGCCCCTTAGGACTAGCGGGAGGGCCGTTTGGAGAGACCCAGTACTTC. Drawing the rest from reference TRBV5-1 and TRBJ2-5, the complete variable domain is KAGVTQTPRYLIKTRGQQVTLSCSPISGHRSVSWYQQTPGQGLQFLFEYFSETQRNKGNFPGRFSGRQFSNSRSEMNVSTLELGDSALYLCASSPLGLAGGPFGETQYFGPGTRLLVL.